These 11 T cell receptor beta chains came from one sample sequenced in a study of blood T cell repertoires in COVID-19. The repertoire was sequenced with immunoSEQ multiplex PCR; TCRdb's copy has only in-frame clones and lacks some. Counted here are about 95,000 clones, 87% occurring once; the ten biggest clones make up about a sixth. Sequencing was done on a sample of peripheral blood. These receptors came from a human donor in a cohort sampled during active COVID-19.

V usage is TRBV20-1 and J usage is TRBJ2-3; maybe TRBD2 (5 bases). The V end was cut by 3 bases, the J end by 1 base, with 14 bases between. CDR1 and CDR2 (germline): DFQATT, SNEGSKA (reference sequence). CDR3 length equals 15 residues. DNA for the CDR3: TGCAGTGCTAGTGAAGGGAGTAGCGGCACAGATACGCAGTATTTT. This sequence encodes CSASEGSSGTDTQYF.

This chain uses TRBV6-5 with TRBJ2-3; tentative D call: TRBD2 (6 bases). The CDR3 sequence is 11 residues long. Trimming took 11 bases from V and 2 from J, leaving 8 bases between them. Per the germline V gene, CDR1 is MNHEY and CDR2 is SVGAGI. The CDR3, as DNA: TGTGCCGGGGGGTTCACAGATACGCAGTATTTT. The encoded protein is CAGGFTDTQYF.

V and J are TRBV11-1 and TRBJ2-3, with D hard to call. This CDR3 is 12 amino acids long. V lost 4 bases, J lost 4 bases, and 6 bases lay in between. Germline CDR1 reads SGHAT; CDR2 reads FQDESV (reference sequence). CDR3 coding DNA: TGTGCCAGCAGCTGGAGCGCAGATACGCAGTATTTT. It specifies CASSWSADTQYF.

The chain is built from TRBV7-2 and TRBJ2-7; weak D call: TRBD2 (5 bases). Per the germline V gene, CDR1 is SGHTA and CDR2 is FQGNSA. Trimming pared 1 base from V and 1 base from J, leaving 8 bases between. The CDR3 length is 14 residues. This chain's CDR3 is CASSLERNSYEQYF. The CDR3 DNA sequence: TGTGCCAGCAGCTTAGAGCGGAATTCCTACGAGCAGTACTTC.

The V call is TRBV18, the J call TRBJ1-1; 9 nucleotides line up with TRBD1. V lost 5 bases, J lost 4 bases, and 11 bases stayed unmatched. Germline V gene sequence: CDR1 KGHSH, CDR2 LQKENI. CDR3 length: 16 residues. The DNA of the CDR3 is TGTGCCAGCTCATCCCCGGGACAGGGTCGAGGCACTGAAGCTTTCTTT. This gives the protein CASSSPGQGRGTEAFF.

V usage is TRBV5-1 and J usage is TRBJ1-2, with D perhaps TRBD1 (5 bases). From germline, CDR1 is SGHRS and CDR2 YFSETQ. This CDR3 is built from 15 residues. Trimming pared 4 bases from V and 6 bases from J, leaving 19 bases between. The CDR3 DNA reads TGCGCCAGCAGCGCGACGACAGCGGGTCTTGATGGCTACACCTTC. Its protein is CASSATTAGLDGYTF.

The chain has TRBV4-1 and TRBJ1-4; 12 bases are shared with TRBD1. There are 19 residues in the CDR3. V shed 4 bases and J 8 bases; nucleotides not matched to a gene: 17. Germline assignment: CDR1 MGHRA and CDR2 YSYEKL. The CDR3: CASSPWIGTGGAVNEKLFF. CDR3 in DNA: TGCGCCAGCAGCCCCTGGATCGGGACAGGGGGCGCGGTGAACGAAAAACTGTTTTTT.

J is TRBJ2-5 and V is TRBV6-2 or TRBV6-3; perhaps TRBD1 as D (6 bases). Germline V gene data show CDR1 as MNHEY and CDR2 as SVGEGT. CDR3 length: 16 residues. The ends were cut back, 6 bases at V and 5 bases at J, with 22 bases in the middle. CDR3 DNA: TGTGCCAGCAGCTCCAGTGGACACTTTCAGGGGGAGACCCAGTACTTC. Its protein product is CASSSSGHFQGETQYF.

CDR3 nucleotides: TGTGCCAGCTCACCCCTGGGGGGGTCCTACAATGAGCAGTTCTTC. Its protein product is CASSPLGGSYNEQFF. The V gene is TRBV18, the J gene TRBJ2-1; 7 nucleotides match TRBD2. CDR1 is KGHSH and CDR2 is LQKENI in the germline V gene. Germline trimming cut 3 bases from V and 1 base from J; bases unmatched to any gene: 3. There are 15 residues in the CDR3.

J is TRBJ1-6 and V is TRBV6-6; 7 nucleotides agree with TRBD1. The CDR3 length is 14 residues. Germline CDR1 is MNHNY and CDR2 is SVGAGI (reference sequence). Trimming removed 8 bases from V and 10 bases from J; junction bases left unmatched: 11. The CDR3 protein is CASRRDSGNSPLHF. CDR3 nucleotides: TGTGCCAGCCGGAGGGACAGTGGCAACTCACCCCTCCACTTT.

The chain uses TRBV10-1 and TRBJ1-1; 7 nucleotides align to TRBD1. Trimming removed 5 bases from V and 10 bases from J; junction bases left unmatched: 7. Germline CDR1 reads WNHNN; CDR2 reads SYGVQD (reference sequence). There are 12 residues in the CDR3. This CDR3 reads CASSRGGESAFF. For the CDR3, the DNA is TGCGCCAGCAGTAGAGGGGGCGAATCAGCTTTCTTT.